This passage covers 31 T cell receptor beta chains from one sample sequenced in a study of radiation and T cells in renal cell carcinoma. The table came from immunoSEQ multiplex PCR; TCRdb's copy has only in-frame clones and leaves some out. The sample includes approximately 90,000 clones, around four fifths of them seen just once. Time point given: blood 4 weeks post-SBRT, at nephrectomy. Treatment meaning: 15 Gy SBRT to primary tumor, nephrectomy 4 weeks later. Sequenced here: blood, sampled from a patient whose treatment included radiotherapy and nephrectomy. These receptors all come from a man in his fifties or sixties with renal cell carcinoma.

DNA for the CDR3: TGTGCCAGCAGCGATGGGGTCCCTAGGGGGATGGGGTCCTACAATGAGCAGTTCTTC. Translated, it gives CASSDGVPRGMGSYNEQFF. The rearrangement uses TRBV2 and TRBJ2-1, with TRBD1 as a possible D gene (6 bases). The V gene lost 6 bases and the J gene lost 1 base, with 25 bases spanning the gap. The CDR3 is 19 amino acids. Per the germline V gene, CDR1 is SNHLY and CDR2 is FYNNEI.

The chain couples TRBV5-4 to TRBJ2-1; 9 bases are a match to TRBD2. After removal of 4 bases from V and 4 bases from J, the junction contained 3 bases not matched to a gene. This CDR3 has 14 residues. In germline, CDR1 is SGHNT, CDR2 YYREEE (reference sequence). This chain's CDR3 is CASSRREGYNEQFF. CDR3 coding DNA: TGTGCCAGCAGCAGGCGGGAGGGTTACAATGAGCAGTTCTTC.

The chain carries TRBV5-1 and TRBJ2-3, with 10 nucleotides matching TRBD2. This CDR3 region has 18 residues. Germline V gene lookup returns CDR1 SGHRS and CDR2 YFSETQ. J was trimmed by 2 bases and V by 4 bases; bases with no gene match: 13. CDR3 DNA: TGCGCCAGCAGCCCTGGAACTGTAGCGGGGGGTCACACAGATACGCAGTATTTT. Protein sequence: CASSPGTVAGGHTDTQYF.

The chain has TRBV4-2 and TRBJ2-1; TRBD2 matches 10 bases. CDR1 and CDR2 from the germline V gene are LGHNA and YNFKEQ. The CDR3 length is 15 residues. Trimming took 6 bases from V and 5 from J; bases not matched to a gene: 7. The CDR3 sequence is CASSPSGRANNEQFF. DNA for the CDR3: TGTGCCAGCAGTCCGAGCGGGAGGGCCAACAATGAGCAGTTCTTC.

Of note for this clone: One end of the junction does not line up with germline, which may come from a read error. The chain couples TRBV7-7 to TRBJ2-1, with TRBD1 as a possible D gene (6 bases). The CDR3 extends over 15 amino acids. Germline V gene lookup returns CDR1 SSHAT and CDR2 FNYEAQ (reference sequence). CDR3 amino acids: CASSQDRHEGNEQFF. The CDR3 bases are TGTGCTAGCAGCCAAGACAGGCACGAGGGGAATGAGCAGTTCTTC.

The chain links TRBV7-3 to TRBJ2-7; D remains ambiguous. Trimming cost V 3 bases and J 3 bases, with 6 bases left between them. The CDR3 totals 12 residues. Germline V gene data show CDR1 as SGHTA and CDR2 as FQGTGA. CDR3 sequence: CASSLNGYEQYF. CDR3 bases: TGTGCCAGCAGCTTGAACGGCTACGAGCAGTACTTC.

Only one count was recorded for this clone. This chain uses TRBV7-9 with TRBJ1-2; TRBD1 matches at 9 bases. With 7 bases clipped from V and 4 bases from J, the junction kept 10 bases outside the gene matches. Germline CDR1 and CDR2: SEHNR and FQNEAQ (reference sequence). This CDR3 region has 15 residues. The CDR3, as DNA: TGTGCCAGCACGCCGGGACAGGGCCTTATCTATGGCTACACCTTC. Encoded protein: CASTPGQGLIYGYTF.

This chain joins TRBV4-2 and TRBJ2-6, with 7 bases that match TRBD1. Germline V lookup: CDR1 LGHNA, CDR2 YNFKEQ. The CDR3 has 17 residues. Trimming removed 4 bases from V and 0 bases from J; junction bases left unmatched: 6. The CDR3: CASSLRDSPSGANVLTF. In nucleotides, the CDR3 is TGTGCCAGCAGCCTCCGGGACAGTCCCTCTGGGGCCAACGTCCTGACTTTC.

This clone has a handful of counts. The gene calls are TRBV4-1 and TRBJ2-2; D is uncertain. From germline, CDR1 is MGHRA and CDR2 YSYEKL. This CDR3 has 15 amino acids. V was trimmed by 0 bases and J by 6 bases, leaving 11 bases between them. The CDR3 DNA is TGCGCCAGCAGCCAAGAACGGCTCGTACCCGGGGAGCTGTTTTTT. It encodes CASSQERLVPGELFF.

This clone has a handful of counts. The CDR3, as DNA: TGTGCCAGTAGTTGGTCAGACAATCAGCCCCAGCATTTT. This sequence encodes CASSWSDNQPQHF. The chain carries TRBV19 and TRBJ1-5; D is uncertain. This CDR3 comprises 13 residues. Germline values: CDR1 LNHDA, CDR2 SQIVND (reference sequence). V was pared by 5 bases and J by 3 bases, with 8 bases between.

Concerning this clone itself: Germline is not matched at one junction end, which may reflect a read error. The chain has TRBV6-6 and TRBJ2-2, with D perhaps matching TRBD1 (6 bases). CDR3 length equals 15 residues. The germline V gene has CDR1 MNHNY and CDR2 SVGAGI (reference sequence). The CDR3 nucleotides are TGTGTCAGCGGAGGACAGACACCATCAAGTTCGGAGCTGTTTTTT. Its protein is CVSGGQTPSSSELFF.

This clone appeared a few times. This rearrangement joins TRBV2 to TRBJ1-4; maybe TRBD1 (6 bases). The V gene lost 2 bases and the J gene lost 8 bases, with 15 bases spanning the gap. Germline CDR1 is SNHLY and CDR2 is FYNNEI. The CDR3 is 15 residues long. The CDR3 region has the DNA TGTGCCAGCAGTGAAATATCGGGACAAGGAGAAAAACTGTTTTTT. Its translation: CASSEISGQGEKLFF.

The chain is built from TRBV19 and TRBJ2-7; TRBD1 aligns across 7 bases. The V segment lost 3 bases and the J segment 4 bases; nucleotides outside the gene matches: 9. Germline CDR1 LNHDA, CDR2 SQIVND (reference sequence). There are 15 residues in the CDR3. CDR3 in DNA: TGTGCCAGTAGTATGGTTCGACAGGGACGTTACGAGCAGTACTTC. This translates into CASSMVRQGRYEQYF.

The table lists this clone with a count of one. The DNA of the CDR3 is TGTGCCAGCAGCGCGGGCTTGGGTACGCAGTATTTT. Residues: CASSAGLGTQYF. The genes are TRBV9 and TRBJ2-3; D ambiguous. Germline loops: CDR1 SGDLS, CDR2 YYNGEE. The V and J ends lost 3 bases and 8 bases respectively, with 10 bases between them. The CDR3 extends over 12 amino acids.

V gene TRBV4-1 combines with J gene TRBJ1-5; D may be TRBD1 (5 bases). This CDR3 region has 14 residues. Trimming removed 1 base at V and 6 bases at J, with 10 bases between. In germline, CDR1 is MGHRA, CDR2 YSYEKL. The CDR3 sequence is CASSQATESQPQHF. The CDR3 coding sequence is TGCGCCAGCAGCCAAGCGACAGAATCTCAGCCCCAGCATTTT.

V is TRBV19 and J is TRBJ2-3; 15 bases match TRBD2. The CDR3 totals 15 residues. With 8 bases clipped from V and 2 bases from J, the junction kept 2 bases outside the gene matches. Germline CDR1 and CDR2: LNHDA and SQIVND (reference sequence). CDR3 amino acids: CASRTSGGVTDTQYF. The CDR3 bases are TGTGCCAGTCGGACTAGCGGGGGGGTCACAGATACGCAGTATTTT.

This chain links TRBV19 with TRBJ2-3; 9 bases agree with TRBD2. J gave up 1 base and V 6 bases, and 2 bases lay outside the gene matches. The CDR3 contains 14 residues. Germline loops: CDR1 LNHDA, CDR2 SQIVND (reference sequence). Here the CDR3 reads CASRKREGTDTQYF. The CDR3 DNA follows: TGTGCCAGTAGAAAGCGGGAGGGCACAGATACGCAGTATTTT.

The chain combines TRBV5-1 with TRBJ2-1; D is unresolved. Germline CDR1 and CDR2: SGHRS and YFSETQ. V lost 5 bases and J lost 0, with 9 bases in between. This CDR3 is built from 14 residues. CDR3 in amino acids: CASSQTASYNEQFF. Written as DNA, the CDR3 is TGCGCCAGCAGTCAGACTGCCTCCTACAATGAGCAGTTCTTC.

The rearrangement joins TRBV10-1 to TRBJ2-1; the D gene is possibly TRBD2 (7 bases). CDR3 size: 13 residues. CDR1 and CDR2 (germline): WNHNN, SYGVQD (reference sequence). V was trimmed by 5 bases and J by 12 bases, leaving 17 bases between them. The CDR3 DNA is TGCGCCAGCAGTCAAGGGGGGGGTATAGGGCAGTTCTTC. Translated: CASSQGGGIGQFF.

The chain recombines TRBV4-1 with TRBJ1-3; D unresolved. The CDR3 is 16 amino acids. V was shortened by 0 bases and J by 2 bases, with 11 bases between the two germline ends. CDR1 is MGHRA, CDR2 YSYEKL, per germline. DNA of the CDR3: TGCGCCAGCAGCCAAGACGGTATTAGTCCTGGAAACACCATATATTTT. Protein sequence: CASSQDGISPGNTIYF.

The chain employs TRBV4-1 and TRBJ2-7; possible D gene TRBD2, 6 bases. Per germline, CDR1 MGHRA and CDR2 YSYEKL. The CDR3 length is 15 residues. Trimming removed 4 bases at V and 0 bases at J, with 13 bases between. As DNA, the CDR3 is TGCGCCAGCAGCCTAAAGGAGGGGTTCTCCTACGAGCAGTACTTC. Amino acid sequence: CASSLKEGFSYEQYF.

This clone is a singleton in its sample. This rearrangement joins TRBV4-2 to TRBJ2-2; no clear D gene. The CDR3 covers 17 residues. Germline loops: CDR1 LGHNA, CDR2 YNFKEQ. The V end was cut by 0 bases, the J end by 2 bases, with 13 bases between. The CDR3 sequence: CASSQDNLGRNTGELFF. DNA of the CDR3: TGTGCCAGCAGCCAAGATAATCTGGGTAGAAACACCGGGGAGCTGTTTTTT.

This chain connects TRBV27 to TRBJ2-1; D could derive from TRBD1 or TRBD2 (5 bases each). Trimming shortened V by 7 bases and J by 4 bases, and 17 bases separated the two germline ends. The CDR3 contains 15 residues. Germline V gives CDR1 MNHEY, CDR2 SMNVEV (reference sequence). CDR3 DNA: TGTGCCAGCACCCCCGGGGTAGAGGGGTACAATGAGCAGTTCTTC. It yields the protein CASTPGVEGYNEQFF.

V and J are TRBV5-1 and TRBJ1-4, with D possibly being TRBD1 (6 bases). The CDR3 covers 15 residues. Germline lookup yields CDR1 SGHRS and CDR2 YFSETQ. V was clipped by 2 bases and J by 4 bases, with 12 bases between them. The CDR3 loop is CASSLRGDGNEKLFF. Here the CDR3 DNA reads TGCGCCAGCAGCTTAAGGGGGGACGGTAATGAAAAACTGTTTTTT.

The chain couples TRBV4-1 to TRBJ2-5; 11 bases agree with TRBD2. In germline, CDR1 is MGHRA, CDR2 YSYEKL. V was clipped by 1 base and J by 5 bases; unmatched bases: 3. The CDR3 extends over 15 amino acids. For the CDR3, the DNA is TGCGCCAGCAGCCAAGCAGGGACTAGCGGTGAGACCCAGTACTTC. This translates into CASSQAGTSGETQYF.

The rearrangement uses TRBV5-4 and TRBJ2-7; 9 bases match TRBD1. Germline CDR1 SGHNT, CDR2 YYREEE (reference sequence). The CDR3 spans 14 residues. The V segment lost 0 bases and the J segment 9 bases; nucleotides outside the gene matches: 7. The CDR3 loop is CASSLDRDREGQYF. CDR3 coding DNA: TGTGCCAGCAGCTTGGATCGGGACAGGGAAGGGCAGTACTTC. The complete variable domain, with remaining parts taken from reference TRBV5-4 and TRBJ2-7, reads ETGVTQSPTHLIKTRGQQVTLRCSSQSGHNTVSWYQQALGQGPQFIFQYYREEENGRGNFPPRFSGLQFPNYSSELNVNALELDDSALYLCASSLDRDREGQYFGPGTRLTVT.

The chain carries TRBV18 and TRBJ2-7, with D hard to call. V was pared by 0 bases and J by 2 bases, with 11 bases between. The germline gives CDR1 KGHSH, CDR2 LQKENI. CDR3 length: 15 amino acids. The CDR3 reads CASSPPILGPYEQYF. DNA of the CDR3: TGTGCCAGCTCACCACCGATTCTAGGGCCCTACGAGCAGTACTTC.

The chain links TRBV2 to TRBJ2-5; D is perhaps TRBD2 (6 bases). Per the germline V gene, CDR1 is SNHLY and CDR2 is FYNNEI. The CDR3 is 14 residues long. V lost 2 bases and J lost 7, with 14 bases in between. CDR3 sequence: CASSEYRGGGTQYF. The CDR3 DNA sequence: TGTGCCAGCAGTGAATATAGGGGAGGAGGGACCCAGTACTTC.

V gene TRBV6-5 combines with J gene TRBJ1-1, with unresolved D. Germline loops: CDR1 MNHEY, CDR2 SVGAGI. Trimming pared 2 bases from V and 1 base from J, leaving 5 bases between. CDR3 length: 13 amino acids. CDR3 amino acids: CASSYRQNTEAFF. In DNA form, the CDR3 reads TGTGCCAGCAGTTACAGGCAGAACACTGAAGCTTTCTTT.

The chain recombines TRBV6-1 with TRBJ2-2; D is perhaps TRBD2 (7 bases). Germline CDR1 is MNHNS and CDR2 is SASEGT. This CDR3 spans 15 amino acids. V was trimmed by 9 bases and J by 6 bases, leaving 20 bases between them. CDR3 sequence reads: CASRGRGAISGELFF. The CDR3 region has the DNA TGTGCCAGTCGAGGGAGGGGGGCCATATCCGGGGAGCTGTTTTTT.

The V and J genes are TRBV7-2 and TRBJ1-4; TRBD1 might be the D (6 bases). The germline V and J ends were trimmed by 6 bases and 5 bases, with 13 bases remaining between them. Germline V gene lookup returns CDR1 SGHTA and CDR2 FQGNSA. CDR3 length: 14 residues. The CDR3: CASRPTGSNEKLFF. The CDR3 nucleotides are TGTGCCAGCAGGCCGACAGGTTCAAATGAAAAACTGTTTTTT.